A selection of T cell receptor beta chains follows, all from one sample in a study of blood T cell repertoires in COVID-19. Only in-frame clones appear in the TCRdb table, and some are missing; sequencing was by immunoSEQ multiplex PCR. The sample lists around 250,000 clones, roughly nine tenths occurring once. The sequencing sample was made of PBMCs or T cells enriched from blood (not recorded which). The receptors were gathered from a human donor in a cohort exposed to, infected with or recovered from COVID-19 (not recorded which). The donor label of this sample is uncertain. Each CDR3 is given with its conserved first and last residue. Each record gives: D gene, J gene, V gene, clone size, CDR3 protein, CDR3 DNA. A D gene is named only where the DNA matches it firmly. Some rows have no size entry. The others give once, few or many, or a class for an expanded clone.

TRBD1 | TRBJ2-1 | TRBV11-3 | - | CASSLLQGFEQFF | TGTGCCAGCAGCTTACTACAGGGGTTTGAGCAGTTCTTC
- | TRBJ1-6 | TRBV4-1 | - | CASSQDHVQVGSSYNSPLHF | TGCGCCAGCAGCCAAGATCACGTCCAGGTGGGGAGCTCCTATAATTCACCCCTCCACTTT
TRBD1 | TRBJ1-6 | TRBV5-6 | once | CASSLQQGDNSPLHF | TGTGCCAGCAGCTTGCAACAGGGGGATAATTCACCCCTCCACTTT
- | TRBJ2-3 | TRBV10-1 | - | CASSESRDTDTQYF | TGCGCCAGCAGTGAGTCGAGAGACACAGATACGCAGTATTTT
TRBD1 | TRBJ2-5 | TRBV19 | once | CASSIPTGGQETQYF | TGTGCCAGTAGTATCCCAACAGGGGGACAAGAGACCCAGTACTTC
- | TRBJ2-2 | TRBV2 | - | CASSLVTGELFF | TGTGCCAGTTCACTCGTAACCGGGGAGCTGTTTTTT
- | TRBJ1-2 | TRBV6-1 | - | CASSEREQEESGANYGYTF | TGTGCCAGCAGTGAGAGGGAGCAAGAGGAGTCAGGAGCTAACTATGGCTACACCTTC
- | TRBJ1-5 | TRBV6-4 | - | CASSEIPQSNQPQHF | TGTGCCAGCAGTGAAATCCCACAGAGCAATCAGCCCCAGCATTTT
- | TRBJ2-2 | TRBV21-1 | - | CASSKGPGEGTGELFF | TGTGCCAGCAGCAAAGGGCCAGGGGAGGGTACCGGGGAGCTGTTTTTT
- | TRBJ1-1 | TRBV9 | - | CASSVAGYTEAFF | TGTGCCAGCAGCGTAGCGGGGTACACTGAAGCTTTCTTT
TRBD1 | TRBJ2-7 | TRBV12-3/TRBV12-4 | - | CASSLKGGGEQYF | TGTGCCAGCAGTCTTAAAGGGGGCGGCGAGCAGTACTTC
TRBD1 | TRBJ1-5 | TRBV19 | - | CASSPRDRYQPQHF | TGTGCCAGTAGTCCGCGGGACAGATATCAGCCCCAGCATTTT
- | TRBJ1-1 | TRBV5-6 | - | CASSIGEGAEAFF | TGTGCCAGCAGCATAGGGGAGGGGGCTGAAGCTTTCTTT
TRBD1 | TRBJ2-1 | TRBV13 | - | CASSPGTQTGTGSSYNEQFF | TGTGCCAGCAGCCCAGGGACCCAAACCGGGACAGGGAGCTCCTACAATGAGCAGTTCTTC
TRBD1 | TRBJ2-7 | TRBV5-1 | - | CASTRSGTGPDEQYF | TGCGCCAGCACCCGCTCCGGGACAGGTCCCGACGAGCAGTACTTC
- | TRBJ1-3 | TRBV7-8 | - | CASFAPELSGNTIYF | TGTGCCAGCTTCGCCCCCGAACTCTCTGGAAACACCATATATTTT
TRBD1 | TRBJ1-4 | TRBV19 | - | CASSRQGPFFATNEKLFF | TGTGCCAGCTCGAGACAGGGACCTTTCTTTGCAACTAATGAAAAACTGTTTTTT
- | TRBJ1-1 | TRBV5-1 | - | CASSATESNTEAFF | TGCGCCAGCAGCGCGACAGAGTCCAACACTGAAGCTTTCTTT
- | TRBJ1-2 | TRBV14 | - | CASSQDRGDYGYTF | TGTGCCAGCAGCCAAGACAGGGGTGACTATGGCTACACCTTC
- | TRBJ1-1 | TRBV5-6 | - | CASSPFFEGTDTEAFF | TGTGCCAGCAGCCCGTTCTTCGAGGGTACGGACACTGAAGCTTTCTTT
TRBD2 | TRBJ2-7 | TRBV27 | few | CASSLSWVVAGTLGEQYF | TGTGCCAGCAGTTTATCCTGGGTCGTAGCGGGGACATTGGGCGAGCAGTACTTC
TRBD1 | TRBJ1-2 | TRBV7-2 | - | CASSLHRTGDYGYTF | TGTGCCAGCAGCTTACACCGGACAGGGGACTATGGCTACACCTTC
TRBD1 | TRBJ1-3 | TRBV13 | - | CASSLVGTGRDTIYF | TGTGCCAGCAGCTTAGTAGGGACAGGGCGGGACACCATATATTTT
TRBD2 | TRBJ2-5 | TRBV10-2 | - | CASSDSGTSMETQYF | TGCGCCAGCAGTGATTCCGGGACTAGCATGGAGACCCAGTACTTC
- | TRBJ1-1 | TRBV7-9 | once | CASSSGLTNTEAFF | TGTGCCAGCAGCTCGGGACTTACGAACACTGAAGCTTTCTTT
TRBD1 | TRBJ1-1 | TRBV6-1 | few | CASSEGAGGGTEAFF | TGTGCCAGCAGTGAAGGAGCAGGGGGCGGCACTGAAGCTTTCTTT
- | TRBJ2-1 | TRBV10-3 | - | CAITRQVLDEQFF | TGTGCCATCACCAGACAGGTTCTAGATGAGCAGTTCTTC
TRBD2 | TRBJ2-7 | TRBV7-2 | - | CASSLASGDYEQYF | TGTGCCAGCAGCTTAGCTAGCGGGGACTACGAGCAGTACTTC
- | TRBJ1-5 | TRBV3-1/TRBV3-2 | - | CASSQDLVNQPQHF | TGTGCCAGCAGCCAAGATTTAGTGAATCAGCCCCAGCATTTT
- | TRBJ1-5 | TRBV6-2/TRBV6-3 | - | CASSYTDSNNNQPQHF | TGTGCCAGCAGTTACACGGACAGCAACAACAATCAGCCCCAGCATTTT
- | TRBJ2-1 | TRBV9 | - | CASSAASGELKQFF | TGTGCCAGCAGCGCCGCCTCCGGGGAGCTCAAACAGTTCTTC
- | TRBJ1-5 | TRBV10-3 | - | CAISEDSESGNQPQHF | TGTGCCATCAGTGAGGATAGCGAGTCGGGCAATCAGCCCCAGCATTTT
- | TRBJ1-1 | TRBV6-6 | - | CASSYSPGGATTEAFF | TGTGCCAGCAGTTACTCCCCCGGAGGGGCTACCACTGAAGCTTTCTTT
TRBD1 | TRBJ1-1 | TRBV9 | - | CASSGTGTGRAFF | TGTGCCAGCAGCGGCACCGGGACAGGACGGGCTTTCTTT
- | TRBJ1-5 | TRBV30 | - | CAWTGSRYNQPQHF | TGTGCCTGGACAGGAAGTCGATACAATCAGCCCCAGCATTTT
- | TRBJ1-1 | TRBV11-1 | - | CASSLRLGSTEAFF | TGTGCCAGCAGCTTACGACTAGGGAGCACTGAAGCTTTCTTT
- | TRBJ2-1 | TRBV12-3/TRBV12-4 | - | CASSFELWQFF | TGTGCCAGCAGTTTCGAACTCTGGCAGTTCTTC
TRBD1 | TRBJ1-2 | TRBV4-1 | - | CASSQPTGGNGYTF | TGCGCCAGCAGTCAGCCGACAGGGGGAAACGGCTACACCTTC
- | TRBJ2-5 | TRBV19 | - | CASSMPERRETQYF | TGTGCCAGTAGTATGCCCGAGCGGAGGGAGACCCAGTACTTC
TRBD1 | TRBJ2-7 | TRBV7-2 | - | CASSLEGQGANEQYF | TGTGCCAGCAGCTTAGAAGGACAGGGGGCTAACGAGCAGTACTTC
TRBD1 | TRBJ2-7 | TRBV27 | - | CASSSGTGFYEQYF | TGTGCCAGCAGTTCCGGGACAGGGTTCTACGAGCAGTACTTC
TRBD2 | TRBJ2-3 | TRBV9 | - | CASSVGSGADTQYF | TGTGCCAGCAGCGTGGGTAGCGGGGCAGATACGCAGTATTTT
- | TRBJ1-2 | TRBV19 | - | CASSMGSGQYLGAGYTF | TGTGCCAGTAGTATGGGTTCAGGCCAGTATCTTGGGGCTGGCTACACCTTC
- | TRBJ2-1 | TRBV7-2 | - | CASSLKSGASNEQFF | TGTGCCAGCAGCTTAAAGAGCGGTGCGAGTAATGAGCAGTTCTTC
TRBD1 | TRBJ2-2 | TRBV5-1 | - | CASGTESNTGELFF | TGCGCCAGCGGGACAGAGTCGAACACCGGGGAGCTGTTTTTT
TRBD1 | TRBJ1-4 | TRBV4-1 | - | CASSPPADRGDEKLFF | TGCGCCAGCAGCCCGCCCGCGGACAGGGGAGATGAAAAACTGTTTTTT
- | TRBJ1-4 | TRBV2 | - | CASRQTNEKLFF | TGTGCCAGCAGACAGACCAATGAAAAACTGTTTTTT
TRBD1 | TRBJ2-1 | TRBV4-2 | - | CASSLSDRVGNEQFF | TGTGCCAGCAGCCTCTCAGACAGGGTAGGGAATGAGCAGTTCTTC
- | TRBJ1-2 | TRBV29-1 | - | CSVEGRDYGYTF | TGCAGCGTTGAGGGCAGGGACTATGGCTACACCTTC
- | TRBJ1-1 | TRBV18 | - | CASSPREGGGTEAFF | TGTGCCAGCTCACCACGGGAAGGGGGGGGCACTGAAGCTTTCTTT
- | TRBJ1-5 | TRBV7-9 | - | CASSYKSNQPQHF | TGTGCCAGCAGCTACAAGAGCAATCAGCCCCAGCATTTT